This T cell receptor beta chain was sequenced during a study of blood T cell repertoires in COVID-19. Study-wide background: COVID-19 samples, acute and convalescent, were from the United States, Italy and Spain.

The germline V gene encodes CDR1 SGHVS and CDR2 FQNEAQ. V lost 4 bases to trimming and J lost 3 bases, with 10 bases between them. There are 13 residues in the CDR3. This clone was observed once. As handled by the study authors: Estimation of nucleated cell counts relied on the amplification of reference gene primers. Clones were sequenced by immunoSEQ multiplex PCR, and TCRdb holds only the in-frame ones, with some missing. For V, J and clone size, that table is used; D and trimming come from the DNA. This repertoire shows 300,000 to 350,000 clones, about 83% found once; its top ten account for around 3%.

The J gene is TRBJ2-7, the V gene TRBV7-8, with D perhaps matching TRBD2 (5 bases). The TCR was taken from a man aged 25 to 45 with active or convalescent COVID-19. Sequencing was done on a sample of peripheral blood. The CDR3 coding sequence is TGTGCCAGCAGCTCCCGGACTGGCTACGAGCAGTACTTC. Encoded protein: CASSSRTGYEQYF.